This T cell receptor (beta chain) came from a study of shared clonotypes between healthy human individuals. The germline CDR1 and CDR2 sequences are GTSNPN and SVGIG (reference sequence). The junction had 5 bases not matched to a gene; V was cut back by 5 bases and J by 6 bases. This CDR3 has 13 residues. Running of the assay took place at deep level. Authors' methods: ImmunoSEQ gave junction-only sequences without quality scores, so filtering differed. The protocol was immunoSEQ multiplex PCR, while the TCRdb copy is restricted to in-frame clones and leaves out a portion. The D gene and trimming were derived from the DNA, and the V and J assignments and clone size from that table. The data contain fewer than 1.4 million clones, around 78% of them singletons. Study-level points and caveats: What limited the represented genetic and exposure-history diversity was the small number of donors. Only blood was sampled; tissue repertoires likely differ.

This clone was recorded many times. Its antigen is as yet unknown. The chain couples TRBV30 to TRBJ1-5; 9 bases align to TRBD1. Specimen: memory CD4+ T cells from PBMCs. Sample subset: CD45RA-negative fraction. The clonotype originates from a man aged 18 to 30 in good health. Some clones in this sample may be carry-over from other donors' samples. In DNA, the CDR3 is TGTGCCTGGGACAGGGGGAGACGTCAGCCCCAGCATTTT. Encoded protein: CAWDRGRRQPQHF.